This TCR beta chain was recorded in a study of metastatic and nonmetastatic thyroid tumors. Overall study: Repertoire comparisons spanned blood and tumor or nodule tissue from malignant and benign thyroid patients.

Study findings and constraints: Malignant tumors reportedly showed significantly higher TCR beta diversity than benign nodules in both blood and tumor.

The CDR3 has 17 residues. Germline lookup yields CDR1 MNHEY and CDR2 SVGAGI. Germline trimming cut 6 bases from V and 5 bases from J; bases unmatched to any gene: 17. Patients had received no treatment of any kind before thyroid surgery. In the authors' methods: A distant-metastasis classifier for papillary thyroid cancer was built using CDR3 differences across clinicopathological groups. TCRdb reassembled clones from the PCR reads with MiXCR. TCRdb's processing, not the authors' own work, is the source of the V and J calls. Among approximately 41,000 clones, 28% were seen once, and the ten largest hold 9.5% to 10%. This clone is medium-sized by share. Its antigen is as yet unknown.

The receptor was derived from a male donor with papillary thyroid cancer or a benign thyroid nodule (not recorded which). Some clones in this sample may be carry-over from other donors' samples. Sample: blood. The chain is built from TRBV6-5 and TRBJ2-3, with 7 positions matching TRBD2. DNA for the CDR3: TGTGCCAGCAGCTCCGCCGTGCGGGAGAGCCGTGGAGATACGCAGTATTTT. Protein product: CASSSAVRESRGDTQYF.